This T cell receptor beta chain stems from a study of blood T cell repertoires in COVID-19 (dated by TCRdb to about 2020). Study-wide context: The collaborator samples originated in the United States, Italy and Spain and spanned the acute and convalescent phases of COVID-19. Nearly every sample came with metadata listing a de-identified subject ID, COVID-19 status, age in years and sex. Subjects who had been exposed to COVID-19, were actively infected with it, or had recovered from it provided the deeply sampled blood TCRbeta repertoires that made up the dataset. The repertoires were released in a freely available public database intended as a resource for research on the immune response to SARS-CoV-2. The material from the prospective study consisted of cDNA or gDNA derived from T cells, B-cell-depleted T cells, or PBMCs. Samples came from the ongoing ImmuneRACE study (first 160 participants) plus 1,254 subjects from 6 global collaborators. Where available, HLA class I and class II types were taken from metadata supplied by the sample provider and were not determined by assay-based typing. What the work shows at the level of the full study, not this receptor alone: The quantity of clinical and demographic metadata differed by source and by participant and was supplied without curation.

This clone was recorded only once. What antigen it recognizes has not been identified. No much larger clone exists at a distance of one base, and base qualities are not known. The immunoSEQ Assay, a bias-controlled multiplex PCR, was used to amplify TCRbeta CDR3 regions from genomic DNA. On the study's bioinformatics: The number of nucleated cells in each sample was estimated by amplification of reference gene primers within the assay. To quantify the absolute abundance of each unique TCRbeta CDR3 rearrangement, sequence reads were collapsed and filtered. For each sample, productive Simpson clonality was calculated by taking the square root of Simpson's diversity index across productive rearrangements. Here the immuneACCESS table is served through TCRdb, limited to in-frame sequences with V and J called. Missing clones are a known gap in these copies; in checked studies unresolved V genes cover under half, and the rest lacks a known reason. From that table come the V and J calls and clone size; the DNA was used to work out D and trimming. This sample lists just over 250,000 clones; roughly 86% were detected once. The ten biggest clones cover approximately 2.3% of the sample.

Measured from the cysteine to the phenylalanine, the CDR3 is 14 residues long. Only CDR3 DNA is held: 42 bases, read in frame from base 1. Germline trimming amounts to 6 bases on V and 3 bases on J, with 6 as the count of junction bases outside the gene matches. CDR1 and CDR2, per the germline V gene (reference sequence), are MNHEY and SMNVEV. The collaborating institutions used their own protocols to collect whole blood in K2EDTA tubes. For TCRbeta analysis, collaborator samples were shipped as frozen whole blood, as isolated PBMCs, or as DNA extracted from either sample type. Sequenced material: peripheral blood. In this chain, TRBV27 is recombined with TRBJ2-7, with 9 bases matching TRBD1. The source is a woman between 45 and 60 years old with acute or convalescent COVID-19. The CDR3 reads CASSRGDRVYEQYF. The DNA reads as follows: TGTGCCAGCAGCCGGGGGGACAGGGTCTACGAGCAGTACTTC.